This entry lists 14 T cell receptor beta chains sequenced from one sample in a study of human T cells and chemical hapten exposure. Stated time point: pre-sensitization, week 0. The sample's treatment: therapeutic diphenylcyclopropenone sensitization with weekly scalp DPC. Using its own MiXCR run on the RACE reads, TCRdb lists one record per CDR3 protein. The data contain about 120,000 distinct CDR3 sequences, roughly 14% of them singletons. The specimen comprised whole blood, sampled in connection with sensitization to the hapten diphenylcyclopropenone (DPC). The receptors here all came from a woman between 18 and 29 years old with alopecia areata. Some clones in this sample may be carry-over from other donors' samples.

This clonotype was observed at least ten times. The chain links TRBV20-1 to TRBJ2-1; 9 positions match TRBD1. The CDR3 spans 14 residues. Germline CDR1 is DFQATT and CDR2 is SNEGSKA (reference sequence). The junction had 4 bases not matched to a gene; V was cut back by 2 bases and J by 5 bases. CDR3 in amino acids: CSARTGGIDNEQFF. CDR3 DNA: TGCAGTGCTAGAACAGGGGGCATCGACAATGAGCAGTTCTTC.

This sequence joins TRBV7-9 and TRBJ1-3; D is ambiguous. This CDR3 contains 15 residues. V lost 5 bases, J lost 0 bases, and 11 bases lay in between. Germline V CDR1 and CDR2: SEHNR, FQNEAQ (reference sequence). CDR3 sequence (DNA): TGTGCCAGCAGCCTACGGATGTCCTCTGGAAACACCATATATTTT. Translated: CASSLRMSSGNTIYF. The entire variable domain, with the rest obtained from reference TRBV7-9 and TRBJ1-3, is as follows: DTGVSQNPRHKITKRGQNVTFRCDPISEHNRLYWYRQTLGQGPEFLTYFQNEAQLEKSRLLSDRFSAERPKGSFSTLEIQRTEQGDSAMYLCASSLRMSSGNTIYFGEGSWLTVV.

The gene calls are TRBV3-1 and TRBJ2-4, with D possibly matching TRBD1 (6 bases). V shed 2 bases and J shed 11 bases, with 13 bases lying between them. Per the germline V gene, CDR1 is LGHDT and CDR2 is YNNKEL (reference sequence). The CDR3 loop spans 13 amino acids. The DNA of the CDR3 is TGTGCCAGCAGCCAATTGAGACAGGCGGTTCAGTACTTC. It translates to CASSQLRQAVQYF. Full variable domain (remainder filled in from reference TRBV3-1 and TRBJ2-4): DTAVSQTPKYLVTQMGNDKSIKCEQNLGHDTMYWYKQDSKKFLKIMFSYNNKELIINETVPNRFSPKSPDKAHLNLHINSLELGDSAVYFCASSQLRQAVQYFGAGTRLSVL.

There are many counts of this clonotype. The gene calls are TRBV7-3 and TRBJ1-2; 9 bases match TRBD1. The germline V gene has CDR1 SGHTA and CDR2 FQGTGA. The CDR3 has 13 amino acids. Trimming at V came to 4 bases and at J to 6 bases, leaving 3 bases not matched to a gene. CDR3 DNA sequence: TGTGCCAGCAGCTCCAGGACAGGGGATGGCTACACCTTC. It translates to CASSSRTGDGYTF.

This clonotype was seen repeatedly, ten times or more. CDR3 residues: CASSVRQLGSPLHF. In DNA form, the CDR3 reads TGTGCCAGCAGTGTTCGGCAGCTGGGGTCACCCCTCCACTTT. The chain recombines TRBV2 with TRBJ1-6, with unresolved D. CDR1 is SNHLY, CDR2 FYNNEI, per germline. The CDR3 is 14 residues long. Trimming took off 4 bases at V and 10 bases at J, with 14 bases between the two ends.

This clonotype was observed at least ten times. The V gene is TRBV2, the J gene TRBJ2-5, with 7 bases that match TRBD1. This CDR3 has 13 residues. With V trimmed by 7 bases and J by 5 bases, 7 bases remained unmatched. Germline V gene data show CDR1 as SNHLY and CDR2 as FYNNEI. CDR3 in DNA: TGTGCCAGCAAGGAGACAGGGATGGAGACCCAGTACTTC. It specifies CASKETGMETQYF.

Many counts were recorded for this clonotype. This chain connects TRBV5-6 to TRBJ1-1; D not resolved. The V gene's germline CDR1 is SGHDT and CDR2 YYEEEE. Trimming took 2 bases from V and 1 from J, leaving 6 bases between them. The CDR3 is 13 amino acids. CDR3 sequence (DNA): TGTGCCAGCAGCTTTGTACAGAACACTGAAGCTTTCTTT. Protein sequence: CASSFVQNTEAFF.

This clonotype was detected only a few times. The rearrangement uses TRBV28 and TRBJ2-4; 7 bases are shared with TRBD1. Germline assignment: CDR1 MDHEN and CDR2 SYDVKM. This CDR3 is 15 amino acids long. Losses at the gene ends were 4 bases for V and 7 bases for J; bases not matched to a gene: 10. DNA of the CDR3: TGTGCCAGCAGTTCTACCGAACAGGGGATGAACATTCAGTACTTC. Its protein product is CASSSTEQGMNIQYF.

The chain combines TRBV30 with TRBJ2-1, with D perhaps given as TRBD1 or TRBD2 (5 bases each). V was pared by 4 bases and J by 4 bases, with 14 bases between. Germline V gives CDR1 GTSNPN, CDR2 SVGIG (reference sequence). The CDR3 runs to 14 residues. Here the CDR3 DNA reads TGTGCCTGGAATGAGGGGCCAACTTACAATGAGCAGTTCTTC. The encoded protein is CAWNEGPTYNEQFF.

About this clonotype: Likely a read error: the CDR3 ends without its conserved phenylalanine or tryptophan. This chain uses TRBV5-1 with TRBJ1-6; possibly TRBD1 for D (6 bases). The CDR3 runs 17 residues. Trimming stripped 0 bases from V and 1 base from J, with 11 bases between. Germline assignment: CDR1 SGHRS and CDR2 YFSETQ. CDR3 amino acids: CASSLDSQGSYNSPLHS. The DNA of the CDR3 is TGCGCCAGCAGCTTGGACAGCCAGGGGTCCTATAATTCACCCCTCCACTCT.

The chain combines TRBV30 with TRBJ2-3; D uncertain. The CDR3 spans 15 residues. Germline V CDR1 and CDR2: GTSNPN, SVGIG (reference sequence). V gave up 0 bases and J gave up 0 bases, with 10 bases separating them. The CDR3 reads CAWSVQTLSTDTQYF. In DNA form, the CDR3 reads TGTGCCTGGAGTGTACAGACGCTTAGCACAGATACGCAGTATTTT.

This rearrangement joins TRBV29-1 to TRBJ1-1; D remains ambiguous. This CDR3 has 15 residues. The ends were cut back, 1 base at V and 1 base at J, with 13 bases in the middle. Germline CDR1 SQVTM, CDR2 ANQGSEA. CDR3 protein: CSVEVAGEGNTEAFF. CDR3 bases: TGCAGCGTTGAAGTGGCAGGCGAGGGGAACACTGAAGCTTTCTTT.

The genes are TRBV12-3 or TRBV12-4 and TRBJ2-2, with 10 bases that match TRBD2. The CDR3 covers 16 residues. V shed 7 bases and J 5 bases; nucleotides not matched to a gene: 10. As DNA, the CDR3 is TGTGCCAGCACTACCTGGGGTAGCGGGGGGACCGGGGAGCTGTTTTTT. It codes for CASTTWGSGGTGELFF.

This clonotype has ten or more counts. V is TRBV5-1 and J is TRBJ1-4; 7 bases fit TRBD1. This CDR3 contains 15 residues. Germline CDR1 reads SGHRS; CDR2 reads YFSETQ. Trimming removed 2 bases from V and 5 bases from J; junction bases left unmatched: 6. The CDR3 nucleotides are TGCGCCAGCAGCTTAACAGGGGCTCAGAATGAAAAACTGTTTTTT. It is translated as CASSLTGAQNEKLFF.